Listed here are 19 T cell receptor beta chains from one sample, sequenced in a study of naive and memory T cell subsets. Treatment meaning: skin biopsy from PPD injection site in Mantoux-positive individual. The library had UMIs added by 3' ligation of an oligonucleotide to TCR cDNA. The SP2 primer and nested alpha and beta constant region primers amplified ligated cDNA in four rounds. From the UMI-ligation and nested PCR reads, TCRdb called clonotypes with MiXCR, one entry per CDR3 protein. The table includes 30,000 to 35,000 distinct CDR3 sequences, roughly 7.3% detected once. The sequencing used skin, collected from a tuberculin skin test site. The receptors shown here come from an adult in good health.

This clonotype was detected only a few times. The chain has TRBV5-1 and TRBJ1-1; possibly TRBD1 for D (6 bases). Between the trimmed V and J ends, which lost 6 bases and 1 base, there was a span of 13 bases. The CDR3 spans 14 residues. Germline V gives CDR1 SGHRS, CDR2 YFSETQ. This chain's CDR3 is CASTHGGANTEAFF. The DNA of the CDR3 is TGCGCCAGCACCCACGGGGGCGCGAACACTGAAGCTTTCTTT.

This clonotype was counted only a few times. The chain couples TRBV3-1 to TRBJ2-2, with TRBD2 as a possible D gene (5 bases). Germline V CDR1 and CDR2: LGHDT, YNNKEL (reference sequence). The V end lost 4 bases, the J end lost 0 bases, and 12 bases lay between the germline ends. CDR3 length: 16 residues. CDR3 protein: CASSPPADPNTGELFF. The CDR3 coding sequence is TGTGCCAGCAGCCCCCCAGCGGACCCGAACACCGGGGAGCTGTTTTTT.

The J gene is TRBJ2-1, the V gene TRBV19; D gene uncertain. This CDR3 has 13 residues. Germline assignment: CDR1 LNHDA and CDR2 SQIVND (reference sequence). Deletions cut 3 bases from V and 7 bases from J, with 10 bases between. DNA of the CDR3: TGTGCCAGTAGTATGATACTGCGGAATGAGCAGTTCTTC. It encodes CASSMILRNEQFF.

This clonotype was seen at least ten times. The CDR3: CATSLKQASNTEAFF. CDR3 coding DNA: TGTGCCACCTCCCTGAAACAGGCCTCGAACACTGAAGCTTTCTTT. V is TRBV10-3 and J is TRBJ1-1, with D perhaps TRBD1 (5 bases). V was shortened by 10 bases and J by 1 base, with 19 bases between the two germline ends. The CDR3 covers 15 residues. Germline V gene sequence: CDR1 ENHRY, CDR2 SYGVKD.

A note on this clonotype: Germline and junction disagree at one end, which may indicate a read error. This chain uses TRBV5-1 with TRBJ2-7; 7 bases align to TRBD1. The germline CDR1 and CDR2 sequences are SGHRS and YFSETQ. This CDR3 contains 20 residues. Here the CDR3 DNA reads TGCGCCAGCGGCTTGAGGGCTTTAGGGGACAGATATTCTATTTCCTACGAGCAGTACTTC. The encoded protein is CASGLRALGDRYSISYEQYF.

This clonotype counts as medium-sized (0.01 to 0.1%). The rearrangement joins TRBV20-1 to TRBJ2-7; 13 bases line up with TRBD2. The CDR3 extends over 14 amino acids. Germline V gene data show CDR1 as DFQATT and CDR2 as SNEGSKA (reference sequence). The J segment lost 2 bases and the V segment lost 6 bases, leaving 4 bases of the junction unmatched. The CDR3 sequence is CSALTSGGPYEQYF. CDR3 sequence (DNA): TGCAGTGCCCTGACTAGCGGGGGGCCCTACGAGCAGTACTTC.

The V call is TRBV11-2, the J call TRBJ1-1; the D is unclear. The V gene's germline CDR1 is SGHAT and CDR2 FQNNGV. Trimming left V 1 base short and J 7 bases short, with 13 bases between. This CDR3 contains 14 residues. CDR3 sequence reads: CASSLALEVNEAFF. For the CDR3, the DNA is TGTGCCAGCAGCTTAGCCTTGGAGGTAAATGAAGCTTTCTTT. The entire variable domain, with the rest obtained from reference TRBV11-2 and TRBJ1-1, is as follows: EAGVAQSPRYKIIEKRQSVAFWCNPISGHATLYWYQQILGQGPKLLIQFQNNGVVDDSQLPKDRFSAERLKGVDSTLKIQPAKLEDSAVYLCASSLALEVNEAFFGQGTRLTVV.

This clonotype was counted ten times or more. The rearrangement links TRBV12-3 or TRBV12-4 to TRBJ2-2; D gene ambiguous. With 6 bases removed from V and 5 bases from J, the gap between germline ends came to 4 bases. This CDR3 has 11 amino acids. The CDR3 bases are TGTGCCAGCAGACGTACCGGGGAGCTGTTTTTT. Residues: CASRRTGELFF.

This clonotype was counted many times. The chain employs TRBV12-3 or TRBV12-4 and TRBJ1-5; tentative D call: TRBD1 (6 bases). This CDR3 spans 17 amino acids. V was shortened by 2 bases and J by 0 bases, with 14 bases between the two germline ends. CDR3 DNA: TGTGCCAGCAGTTTACAGGGTGGACAGTATAGCAATCAGCCCCAGCATTTT. This gives the protein CASSLQGGQYSNQPQHF.

There are a few counts of this clonotype. V is TRBV20-1 and J is TRBJ2-5; D is perhaps TRBD1 or TRBD2 (6 bases each). The CDR3 covers 14 residues. Germline V CDR1 and CDR2: DFQATT, SNEGSKA (reference sequence). The V gene lost 0 bases and the J gene lost 3 bases, with 11 bases spanning the gap. Here the CDR3 reads CSAREGGGEETQYF. CDR3 DNA: TGCAGTGCTAGAGAGGGGGGCGGGGAAGAGACCCAGTACTTC.

This clonotype was seen many times. The chain uses TRBV18 and TRBJ2-5, with D hard to call. Trimming left V 2 bases short and J 4 bases short, with 8 bases between. This CDR3 spans 13 amino acids. Per germline, CDR1 KGHSH and CDR2 LQKENI. CDR3 protein: CASSPGLGETQYF. In nucleotides, the CDR3 is TGTGCCAGCTCACCAGGTCTGGGAGAGACCCAGTACTTC. The full variable domain, its missing parts supplied by reference TRBV18 and TRBJ2-5, is NAGVMQNPRHLVRRRGQEARLRCSPMKGHSHVYWYRQLPEEGLKFMVYLQKENIIDESGMPKERFSAEFPKEGPSILRIQQVVRGDSAAYFCASSPGLGETQYFGPGTRLLVL.

In its sample, this clonotype was seen many times. The V gene is TRBV9, the J gene TRBJ2-7, with 9 bases matching TRBD1. This CDR3 has 16 amino acids. V was pared by 0 bases and J by 4 bases, with 8 bases of the junction left unmatched. Germline V CDR1 and CDR2: SGDLS, YYNGEE. CDR3 in amino acids: CASSVDGTGMIYEQYF. CDR3 DNA: TGTGCCAGCAGCGTAGACGGGACAGGGATGATATACGAGCAGTACTTC.

V gene TRBV24-1 combines with J gene TRBJ2-2; D unresolved. Looked up from germline, CDR1 is KGHDR and CDR2 is SFDVKD. The ends were cut back, 3 bases at V and 4 bases at J, with 5 bases in the middle. The CDR3 loop spans 13 amino acids. The CDR3 loop is CATSDRCTGELFF. Here the CDR3 DNA reads TGTGCCACCAGTGATCGTTGCACCGGGGAGCTGTTTTTT.

This clonotype showed up many times. The chain has TRBV6-1 and TRBJ2-3, with a tentative D call TRBD1 (6 bases). Trimming removed 8 bases from V and 2 bases from J, with 14 bases in between. This CDR3 region has 14 residues. CDR1 MNHNS and CDR2 SASEGT come from the germline V gene. CDR3 amino acids: CASARGQVTDTQYF. In DNA form, the CDR3 reads TGTGCCAGCGCCCGGGGACAAGTCACAGATACGCAGTATTTT.

This clonotype showed up many times. This sequence joins TRBV19 and TRBJ1-5; D unclear. The length of the CDR3 is 15 residues. V gave up 4 bases and J gave up 4 bases, with 14 bases separating them. Looked up from germline, CDR1 is LNHDA and CDR2 is SQIVND (reference sequence). The CDR3 sequence: CASSTATTRNQPQHF. CDR3 in DNA: TGTGCCAGTAGTACAGCGACCACAAGAAATCAGCCCCAGCATTTT.

CDR3 region: CASSPGASGANVLTF. CDR3 sequence (DNA): TGTGCCAGCAGCCCAGGGGCCTCTGGGGCCAACGTCCTGACTTTC. V and J are TRBV12-3 or TRBV12-4 and TRBJ2-6, with D possibly TRBD1 on 6 matching bases. With 6 bases removed from V and 0 bases from J, the gap between germline ends came to 9 bases. CDR3 length equals 15 residues.

Written as DNA, the CDR3 is TGCAGTGCCAACTCCGACAGGGATTCACCCCTCCACTTT. It is translated as CSANSDRDSPLHF. This rearrangement joins TRBV20-1 to TRBJ1-6; TRBD1 matches at 7 bases. Germline values: CDR1 DFQATT, CDR2 SNEGSKA (reference sequence). Trimming cost V 6 bases and J 8 bases; bases outside gene matches: 7. This CDR3 spans 13 amino acids.

In its sample, this clonotype was seen many times. The V gene is TRBV27, the J gene TRBJ1-2; 7 bases fit TRBD1. After removal of 6 bases from V and 2 bases from J, the junction contained 6 bases not matched to a gene. Germline V gene lookup returns CDR1 MNHEY and CDR2 SMNVEV (reference sequence). This CDR3 is 14 amino acids long. The CDR3 sequence: CASSLGTENYGYTF. CDR3 coding DNA: TGTGCCAGCAGCCTAGGGACAGAAAACTATGGCTACACCTTC.

This clonotype was seen repeatedly, ten times or more. The CDR3 loop is CASSILRTSNQPQHF. DNA for the CDR3: TGTGCCAGTAGTATATTAAGGACTAGCAATCAGCCCCAGCATTTT. The gene calls are TRBV19 and TRBJ1-5; no reliable D call. Germline loops: CDR1 LNHDA, CDR2 SQIVND (reference sequence). Trimming removed 2 bases from V and 0 bases from J, with 8 bases in between. This CDR3 comprises 15 residues. The whole variable domain, filled in from reference TRBV19 and TRBJ1-5, reads DGGITQSPKYLFRKEGQNVTLSCEQNLNHDAMYWYRQDPGQGLRLIYYSQIVNDFQKGDIAEGYSVSREKKESFPLTVTSAQKNPTAFYLCASSILRTSNQPQHFGDGTRLSIL.